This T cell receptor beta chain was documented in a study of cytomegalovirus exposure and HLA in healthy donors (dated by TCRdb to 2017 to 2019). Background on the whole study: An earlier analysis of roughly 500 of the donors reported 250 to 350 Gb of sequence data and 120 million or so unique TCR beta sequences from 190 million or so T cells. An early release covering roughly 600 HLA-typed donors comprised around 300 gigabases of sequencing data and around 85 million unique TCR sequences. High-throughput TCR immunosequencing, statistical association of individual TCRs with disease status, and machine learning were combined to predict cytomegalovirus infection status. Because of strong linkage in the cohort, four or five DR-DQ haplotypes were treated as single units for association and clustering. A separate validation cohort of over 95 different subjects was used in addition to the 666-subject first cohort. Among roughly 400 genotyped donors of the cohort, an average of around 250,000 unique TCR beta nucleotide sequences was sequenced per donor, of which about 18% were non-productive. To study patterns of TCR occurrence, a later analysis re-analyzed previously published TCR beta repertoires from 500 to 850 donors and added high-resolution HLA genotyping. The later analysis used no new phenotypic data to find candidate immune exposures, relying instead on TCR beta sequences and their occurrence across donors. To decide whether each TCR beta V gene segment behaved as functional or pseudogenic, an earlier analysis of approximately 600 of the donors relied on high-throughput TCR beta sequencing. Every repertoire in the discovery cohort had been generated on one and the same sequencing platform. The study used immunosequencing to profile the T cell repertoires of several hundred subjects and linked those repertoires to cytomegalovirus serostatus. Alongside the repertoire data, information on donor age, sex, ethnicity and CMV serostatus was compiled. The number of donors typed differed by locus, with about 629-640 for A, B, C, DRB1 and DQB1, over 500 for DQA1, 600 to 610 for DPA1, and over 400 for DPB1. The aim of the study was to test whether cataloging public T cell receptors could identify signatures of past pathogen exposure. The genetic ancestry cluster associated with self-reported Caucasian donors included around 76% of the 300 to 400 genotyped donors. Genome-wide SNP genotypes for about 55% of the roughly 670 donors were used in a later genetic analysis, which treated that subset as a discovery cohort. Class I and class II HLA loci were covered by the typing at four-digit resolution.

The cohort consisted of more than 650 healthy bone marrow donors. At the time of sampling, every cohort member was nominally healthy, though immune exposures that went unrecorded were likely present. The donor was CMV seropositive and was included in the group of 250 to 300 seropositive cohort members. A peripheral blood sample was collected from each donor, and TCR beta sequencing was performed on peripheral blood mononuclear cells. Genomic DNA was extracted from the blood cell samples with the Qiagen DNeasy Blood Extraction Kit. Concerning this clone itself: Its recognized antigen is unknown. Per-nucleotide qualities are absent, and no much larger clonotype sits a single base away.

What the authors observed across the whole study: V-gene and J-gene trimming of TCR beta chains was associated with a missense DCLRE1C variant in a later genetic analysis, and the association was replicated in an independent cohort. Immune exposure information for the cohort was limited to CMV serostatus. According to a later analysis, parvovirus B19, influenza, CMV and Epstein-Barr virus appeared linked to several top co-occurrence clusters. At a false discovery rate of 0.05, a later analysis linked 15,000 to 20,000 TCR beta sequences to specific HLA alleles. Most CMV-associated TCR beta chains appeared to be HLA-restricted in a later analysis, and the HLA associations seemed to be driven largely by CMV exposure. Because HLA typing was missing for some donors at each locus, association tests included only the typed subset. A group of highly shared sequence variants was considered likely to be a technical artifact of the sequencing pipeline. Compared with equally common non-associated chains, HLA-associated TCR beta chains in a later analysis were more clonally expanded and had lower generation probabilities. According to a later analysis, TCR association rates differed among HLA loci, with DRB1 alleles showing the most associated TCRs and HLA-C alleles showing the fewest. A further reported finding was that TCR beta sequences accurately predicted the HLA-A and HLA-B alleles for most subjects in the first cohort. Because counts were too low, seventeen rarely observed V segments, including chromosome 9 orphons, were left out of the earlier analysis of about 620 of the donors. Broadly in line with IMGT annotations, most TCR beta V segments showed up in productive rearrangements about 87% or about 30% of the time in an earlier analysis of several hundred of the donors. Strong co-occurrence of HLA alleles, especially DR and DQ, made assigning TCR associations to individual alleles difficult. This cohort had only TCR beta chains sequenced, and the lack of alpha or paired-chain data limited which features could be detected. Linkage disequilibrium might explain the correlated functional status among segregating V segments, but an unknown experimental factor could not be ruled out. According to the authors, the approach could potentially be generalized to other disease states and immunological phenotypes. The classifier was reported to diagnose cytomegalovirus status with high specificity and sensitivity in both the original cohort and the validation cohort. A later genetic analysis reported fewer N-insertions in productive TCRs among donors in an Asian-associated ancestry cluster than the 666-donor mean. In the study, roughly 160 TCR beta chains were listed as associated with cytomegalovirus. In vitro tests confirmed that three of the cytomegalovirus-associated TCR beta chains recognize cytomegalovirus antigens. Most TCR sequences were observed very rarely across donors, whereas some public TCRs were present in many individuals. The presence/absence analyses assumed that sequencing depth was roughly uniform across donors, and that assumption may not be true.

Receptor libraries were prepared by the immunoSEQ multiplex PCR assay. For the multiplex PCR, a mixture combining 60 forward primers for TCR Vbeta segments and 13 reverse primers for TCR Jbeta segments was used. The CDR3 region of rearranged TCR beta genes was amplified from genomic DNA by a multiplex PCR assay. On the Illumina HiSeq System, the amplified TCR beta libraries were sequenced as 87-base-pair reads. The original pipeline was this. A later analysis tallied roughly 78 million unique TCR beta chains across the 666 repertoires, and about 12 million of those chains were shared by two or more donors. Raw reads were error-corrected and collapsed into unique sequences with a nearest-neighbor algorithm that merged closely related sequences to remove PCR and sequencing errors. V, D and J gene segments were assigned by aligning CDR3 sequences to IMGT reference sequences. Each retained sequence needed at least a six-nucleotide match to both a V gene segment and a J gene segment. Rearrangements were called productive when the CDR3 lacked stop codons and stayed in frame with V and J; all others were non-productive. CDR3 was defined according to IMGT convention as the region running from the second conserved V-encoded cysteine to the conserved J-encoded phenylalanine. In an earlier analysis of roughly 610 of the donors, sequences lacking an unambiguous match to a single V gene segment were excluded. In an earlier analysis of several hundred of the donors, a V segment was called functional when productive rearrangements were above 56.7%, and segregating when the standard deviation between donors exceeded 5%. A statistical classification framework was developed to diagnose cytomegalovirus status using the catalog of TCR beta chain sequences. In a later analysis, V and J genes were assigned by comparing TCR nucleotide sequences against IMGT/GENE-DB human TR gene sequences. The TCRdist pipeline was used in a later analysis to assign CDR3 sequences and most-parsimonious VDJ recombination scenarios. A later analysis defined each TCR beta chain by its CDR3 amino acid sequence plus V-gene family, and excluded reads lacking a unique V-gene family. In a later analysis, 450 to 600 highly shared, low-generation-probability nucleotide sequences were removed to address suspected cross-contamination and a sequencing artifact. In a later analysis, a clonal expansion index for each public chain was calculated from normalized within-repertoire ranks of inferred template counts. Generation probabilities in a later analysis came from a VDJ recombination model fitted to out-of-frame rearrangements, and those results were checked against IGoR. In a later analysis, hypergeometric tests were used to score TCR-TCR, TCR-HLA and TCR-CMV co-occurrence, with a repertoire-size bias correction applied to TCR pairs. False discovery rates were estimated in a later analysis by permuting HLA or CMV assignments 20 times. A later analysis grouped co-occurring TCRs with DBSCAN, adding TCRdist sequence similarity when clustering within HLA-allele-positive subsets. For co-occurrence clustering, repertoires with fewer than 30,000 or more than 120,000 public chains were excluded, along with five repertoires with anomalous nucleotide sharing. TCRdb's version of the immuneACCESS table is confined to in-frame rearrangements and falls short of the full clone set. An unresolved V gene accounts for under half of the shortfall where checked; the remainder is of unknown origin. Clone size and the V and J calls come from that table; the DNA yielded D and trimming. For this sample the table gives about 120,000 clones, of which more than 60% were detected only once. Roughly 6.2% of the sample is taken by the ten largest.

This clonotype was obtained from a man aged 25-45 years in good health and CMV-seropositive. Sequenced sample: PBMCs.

Read as DNA, the sequence is TGTGCCAGCAGTTTTGGACAGGATGAAAAACTGTTTTTT. Its product reads: CASSFGQDEKLFF. The rearranged segments are TRBV2 and TRBJ1-4; TRBD1 lines up with 7 middle nucleotides. CDR1 is given as SNHLY and CDR2 as FYNNEI, both from the germline V gene. The CDR3, cysteine through phenylalanine, is 13 amino acids long. The entry retains the CDR3 DNA only, 39 bases that are in frame from base 1. V is trimmed back by 5 bases and J by 6 bases, and the junction contains 3 bases that no gene match accounts for.